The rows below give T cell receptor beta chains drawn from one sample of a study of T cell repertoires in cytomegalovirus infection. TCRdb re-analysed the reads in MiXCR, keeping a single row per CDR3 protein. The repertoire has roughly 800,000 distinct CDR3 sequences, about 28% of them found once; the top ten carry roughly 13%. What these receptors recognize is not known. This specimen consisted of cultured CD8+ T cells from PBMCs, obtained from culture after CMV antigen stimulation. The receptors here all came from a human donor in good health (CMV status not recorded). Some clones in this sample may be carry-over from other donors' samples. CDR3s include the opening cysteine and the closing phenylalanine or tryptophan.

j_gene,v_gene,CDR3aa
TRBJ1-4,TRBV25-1,CASSSWTGGASNEKLFF
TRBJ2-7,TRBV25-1,CASSEYGGEQYF
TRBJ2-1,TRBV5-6,CASSFNREQFF
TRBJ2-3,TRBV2,CASSEGEQGGTDTQYF
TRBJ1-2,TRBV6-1,CASSPDGDFPNHGYTF
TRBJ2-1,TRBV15,CATTLRGGAHEQFF
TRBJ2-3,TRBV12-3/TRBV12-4,CASSFSTSGGAGTDTQYF
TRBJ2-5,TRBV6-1,CASSVTGYRGQETQYF
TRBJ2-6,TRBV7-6,CASSLPTGSGANVLTF
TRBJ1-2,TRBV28,CASSQPQGAQDGYTF